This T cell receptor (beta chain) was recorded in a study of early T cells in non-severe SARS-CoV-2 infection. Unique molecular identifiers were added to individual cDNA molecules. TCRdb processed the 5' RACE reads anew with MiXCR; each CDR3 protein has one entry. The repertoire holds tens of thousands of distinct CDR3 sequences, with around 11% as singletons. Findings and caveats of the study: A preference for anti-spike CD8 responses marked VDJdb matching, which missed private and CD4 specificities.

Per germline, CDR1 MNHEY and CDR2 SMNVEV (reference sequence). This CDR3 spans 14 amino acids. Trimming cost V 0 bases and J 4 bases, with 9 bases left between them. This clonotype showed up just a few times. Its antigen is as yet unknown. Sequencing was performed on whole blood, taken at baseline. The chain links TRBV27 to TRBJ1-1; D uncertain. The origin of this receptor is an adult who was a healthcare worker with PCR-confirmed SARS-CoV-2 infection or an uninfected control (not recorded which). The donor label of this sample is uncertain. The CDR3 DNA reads TGTGCCAGCAGTTTATCGGAAATCGCCACTGAAGCTTTCTTT. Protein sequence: CASSLSEIATEAFF.